The 30 T cell receptor beta chains below come from one sample, sequenced in a study of cytomegalovirus exposure and HLA in healthy donors. TCRdb's table, derived via immunoSEQ multiplex PCR, lists solely in-frame clones and lacks some. The sample lists tens of thousands of clones, roughly 96% occurring once. The sample taken for sequencing was PBMCs. These receptors came from a man aged 18 to 29 in good health and CMV-seronegative.

Points on this clone: Germline is not matched at one junction end, which may reflect a read error. The chain combines TRBV5-4 with TRBJ2-4; 8 bases fit TRBD2. CDR3 length equals 15 residues. CDR1 is SGHNT, CDR2 YYREEE, per germline (reference sequence). CDR3 bases: TGTGCCAGCAGCTTGGACGGGAGGGCCAACAACATTCAGTACTTC. Protein sequence: CASSLDGRANNIQYF.

The chain is built from TRBV7-9 and TRBJ2-7; 8 bases map to TRBD1. From germline, CDR1 is SEHNR and CDR2 FQNEAQ (reference sequence). There are 13 residues in the CDR3. The V segment lost 6 bases and the J segment 2 bases; nucleotides outside the gene matches: 3. CDR3 nucleotide sequence: TGTGCCAGCAGTCCACAGGGGGCCTACGAGCAGTACGTC. Its translation is CASSPQGAYEQYV.

This clone was recorded only once. V usage is TRBV27 and J usage is TRBJ2-1; a possible D gene is TRBD2 (6 bases). The germline V and J ends were trimmed by 2 bases and 2 bases, with 10 bases remaining between them. The CDR3 is 15 residues long. Germline CDR1 and CDR2: MNHEY and SMNVEV (reference sequence). CDR3 in amino acids: CASSLGGNPYNEQFF. As DNA, the CDR3 is TGTGCCAGCAGTTTAGGCGGGAACCCCTACAATGAGCAGTTCTTC.

The chain uses TRBV7-9 and TRBJ2-6, with D possibly matching TRBD1 (6 bases). Trimming stripped 3 bases from V and 0 bases from J, with 15 bases between. Germline loops: CDR1 SEHNR, CDR2 FQNEAQ (reference sequence). There are 18 residues in the CDR3. The CDR3 region has the DNA TGTGCCAGCAGCTTCCCCGCGACAGGATACTCTGGGGCCAACGTCCTGACTTTC. This translates into CASSFPATGYSGANVLTF.

The V call is TRBV6-5, the J call TRBJ2-3; TRBD1 matches 8 bases. The CDR3 is 15 amino acids. Germline-derived CDR1 and CDR2 are MNHEY and SVGAGI. V lost 7 bases to trimming and J lost 4 bases; unmatched junction nucleotides: 10. CDR3: CASKLSQGASDTQYF. CDR3 bases: TGTGCCAGCAAATTGAGTCAGGGGGCATCAGATACGCAGTATTTT.

The chain couples TRBV4-3 to TRBJ2-1; a weak D match, TRBD2 (5 bases). Germline V CDR1 and CDR2: LGHNA, YSLEER. The V end was cut by 1 base, the J end by 3 bases, with 16 bases between. This CDR3 contains 17 residues. CDR3 region: CASSQVYLAGNYNEQFF. CDR3 DNA: TGCGCCAGCAGCCAAGTGTACCTAGCCGGAAACTACAATGAGCAGTTCTTC.

The chain carries TRBV29-1 and TRBJ1-2; D remains ambiguous. The V end lost 6 bases, the J end lost 0 bases, and 5 bases lay between the germline ends. CDR1 is SQVTM and CDR2 is ANQGSEA in the germline V gene. This CDR3 spans 11 amino acids. The CDR3 here is CSVSSNYGYTF. In DNA, the CDR3 is TGCAGCGTCTCTTCTAACTATGGCTACACCTTC.

The gene calls are TRBV6-1 and TRBJ2-3, with unresolved D. Germline lookup yields CDR1 MNHNS and CDR2 SASEGT. The CDR3 contains 14 residues. The V and J ends lost 3 bases and 1 base respectively, with 8 bases between them. This chain's CDR3 is CASSESLGTDTQYF. CDR3 sequence (DNA): TGTGCCAGCAGTGAGTCCCTAGGCACAGATACGCAGTATTTT.

V usage is TRBV19 and J usage is TRBJ2-1; D is possibly TRBD2 (5 bases). V was trimmed by 7 bases and J by 6 bases, leaving 16 bases between them. The CDR3 totals 14 residues. In germline, CDR1 is LNHDA, CDR2 SQIVND (reference sequence). The CDR3 nucleotides are TGTGCCAGTACCCCTTCGACGGGGAGCAATGAGCAGTTCTTC. Translating it yields CASTPSTGSNEQFF.

The chain has TRBV15 and TRBJ2-5; TRBD2 matches at 16 bases. V shed 0 bases, J shed 3 bases, and the junction held 22 bases outside the gene matches. The CDR3 has 24 amino acids. CDR1 is LNHNV, CDR2 YYDKDF, per germline (reference sequence). Here the CDR3 reads CATSRDLGSAPGLAGGLFEETQYF. The CDR3 nucleotides read TGTGCCACCAGCAGAGATCTTGGGTCTGCTCCGGGACTAGCGGGAGGGCTTTTCGAAGAGACCCAGTACTTC.

The V gene is TRBV5-1, the J gene TRBJ1-1; D remains ambiguous. This CDR3 has 15 amino acids. The germline gives CDR1 SGHRS, CDR2 YFSETQ. Deletions cut 4 bases from V and 0 bases from J, with 13 bases between. The CDR3 nucleotides are TGCGCCAGCAGCGACTTGACCGCGATGAACACTGAAGCTTTCTTT. Protein: CASSDLTAMNTEAFF. The full variable domain, in which reference TRBV5-1 and TRBJ1-1 provide the parts outside the CDR3, is KAGVTQTPRYLIKTRGQQVTLSCSPISGHRSVSWYQQTPGQGLQFLFEYFSETQRNKGNFPGRFSGRQFSNSRSEMNVSTLELGDSALYLCASSDLTAMNTEAFFGQGTRLTVV.

The rearrangement uses TRBV27 and TRBJ1-2; TRBD1 aligns across 7 bases. Germline V gene lookup returns CDR1 MNHEY and CDR2 SMNVEV (reference sequence). J lost 8 bases, V lost 0 bases, and 9 bases had no gene match. The CDR3 runs 15 residues. The CDR3 loop is CASSLSGTAPRGYTF. DNA for the CDR3: TGTGCCAGCAGTTTATCAGGGACAGCCCCTCGGGGCTACACCTTC.

This clone was detected once. V usage is TRBV7-2 and J usage is TRBJ2-5, with a tentative D call TRBD2 (6 bases). Deletions cut 4 bases from V and 5 bases from J, with 11 bases between. This CDR3 is built from 13 residues. Germline V gene sequence: CDR1 SGHTA, CDR2 FQGNSA. In DNA, the CDR3 is TGTGCCAGCAGCTCGGAGGGGTGGGAGACCCAGTACTTC. It specifies CASSSEGWETQYF.

V gene TRBV19 combines with J gene TRBJ1-5; 9 nucleotides agree with TRBD1. Trimming cost V 5 bases and J 7 bases; bases outside gene matches: 15. Germline V gives CDR1 LNHDA, CDR2 SQIVND (reference sequence). The length of the CDR3 is 17 residues. In nucleotides, the CDR3 is TGTGCCAGTAGTTCGAGCGGGACAGGGCTATGGTTGCAGCCCCAGCATTTT. Translating gives CASSSSGTGLWLQPQHF.

The chain carries TRBV19 and TRBJ2-3, with 11 nucleotides matching TRBD2. Germline assignment: CDR1 LNHDA and CDR2 SQIVND (reference sequence). This CDR3 region has 15 residues. Losses at the gene ends were 6 bases for V and 3 bases for J; bases not matched to a gene: 5. The CDR3 loop reads CASRLTSGDTDTQYF. The CDR3, as DNA: TGTGCCAGTAGACTGACTAGCGGGGATACAGATACGCAGTATTTT. Full variable domain (rest looked up from reference TRBV19 and TRBJ2-3): DGGITQSPKYLFRKEGQNVTLSCEQNLNHDAMYWYRQDPGQGLRLIYYSQIVNDFQKGDIAEGYSVSREKKESFPLTVTSAQKNPTAFYLCASRLTSGDTDTQYFGPGTRLTVL.

The CDR3 sequence is CASGDGTMISNQPQHF. In DNA, the CDR3 is TGTGCCAGCGGAGACGGGACAATGATTAGCAATCAGCCCCAGCATTTT. The chain has TRBV2 and TRBJ1-5; weak D call: TRBD1 (6 bases). V was trimmed by 8 bases and J by 0 bases, leaving 17 bases between them. The CDR3 extends over 16 amino acids. Germline CDR1 is SNHLY and CDR2 is FYNNEI. Full variable domain (remainder filled in from reference TRBV2 and TRBJ1-5): EPEVTQTPSHQVTQMGQEVILRCVPISNHLYFYWYRQILGQKVEFLVSFYNNEISEKSEIFDDQFSVERPDGSNFTLKIRSTKLEDSAMYFCASGDGTMISNQPQHFGDGTRLSIL.

The genes are TRBV10-2 and TRBJ2-5; TRBD2 might be the D (6 bases). The CDR3 is 13 residues long. From germline, CDR1 is WSHSY and CDR2 SAAADI. The CDR3, as DNA: TGCGTCGCGGCCCCGACTAGCCAAGAGACCCAGTACTTC. Its translation is CVAAPTSQETQYF.

In DNA form, the CDR3 reads TGTGCCAGCGATCTTGGGGGGAGTGAAGCTTTCTTT. It is translated as CASDLGGSEAFF. This chain uses TRBV5-6 with TRBJ1-1; D may be TRBD1 (5 bases). Trimming pared 7 bases from V and 7 bases from J, leaving 14 bases between. CDR1 SGHDT and CDR2 YYEEEE come from the germline V gene. The length of the CDR3 is 12 residues.

This clone has just a few counts. The chain employs TRBV7-9 and TRBJ1-4; D perhaps matches TRBD1 (5 bases). The germline V gene has CDR1 SEHNR and CDR2 FQNEAQ (reference sequence). Trimming left V 8 bases short and J 2 bases short, with 9 bases between. The CDR3 contains 13 residues. The CDR3 nucleotides read TGTGCCAGCGGGGGGAATACTAATGAAAAACTGTTTTTT. The encoded protein is CASGGNTNEKLFF.

This clone was counted between two and nine times. The CDR3 reads CASSQERLAVSTGELFF. For the CDR3, the DNA is TGCGCCAGCAGCCAAGAGAGACTCGCTGTGAGCACCGGGGAGCTGTTTTTT. The chain recombines TRBV4-1 with TRBJ2-2; D uncertain. V was shortened by 0 bases and J by 4 bases, with 15 bases between the two germline ends. CDR1 and CDR2 from the germline V gene are MGHRA and YSYEKL. The length of the CDR3 is 17 residues.

The rearrangement links TRBV7-9 to TRBJ2-4, with TRBD1 identical over 8 bases. This CDR3 spans 14 amino acids. V gave up 1 base and J gave up 7 bases; unmatched junction bases: 3. Germline V CDR1 and CDR2: SEHNR, FQNEAQ (reference sequence). The CDR3 reads CASSLGTGLNIQYF. Here the CDR3 DNA reads TGTGCCAGCAGCTTAGGGACAGGGTTGAACATTCAGTACTTC.

The genes are TRBV5-1 and TRBJ2-3, with 10 nucleotides matching TRBD2. V trimming: 3 bases; J trimming: 4 bases; junction bases outside the gene matches: 2. CDR3 size: 14 residues. Germline V gives CDR1 SGHRS, CDR2 YFSETQ. CDR3 coding DNA: TGCGCCAGCAGCTCTAGCGGGAGAGCAGATACGCAGTATTTT. As protein: CASSSSGRADTQYF. Variable domain in full (rest from reference TRBV5-1 and TRBJ2-3): KAGVTQTPRYLIKTRGQQVTLSCSPISGHRSVSWYQQTPGQGLQFLFEYFSETQRNKGNFPGRFSGRQFSNSRSEMNVSTLELGDSALYLCASSSSGRADTQYFGPGTRLTVL.

This chain joins TRBV4-1 and TRBJ1-4, with 7 bases that match TRBD1. Germline trimming cut 3 bases from V and 7 bases from J; bases unmatched to any gene: 5. Germline V gene data show CDR1 as MGHRA and CDR2 as YSYEKL. The CDR3 length is 14 residues. Here the CDR3 DNA reads TGCGCCAGCAGCCAGGGGGGACAGCTTGAAAAACTGTTTTTT. Translating gives CASSQGGQLEKLFF.

The genes are TRBV6-5 and TRBJ2-1; 7 bases line up with TRBD2. This CDR3 region has 15 residues. Trimming removed 6 bases from V and 2 bases from J; junction bases left unmatched: 7. Germline CDR1 is MNHEY and CDR2 is SVGAGI. The CDR3 DNA follows: TGTGCCAGCAGAGAGGGCGGGGGAACCTACAATGAGCAGTTCTTC. Protein product: CASREGGGTYNEQFF.

To note about this clone: At one of its ends the junction is not consistent with the germline gene, which may arise from a read error. The rearrangement links TRBV30 to TRBJ2-5; 10 bases match TRBD1. The CDR3 consists of 13 residues. Germline V gives CDR1 GTSNPN, CDR2 SVGIG (reference sequence). The CDR3 protein is CARRDRGQETQYF. CDR3 nucleotide sequence: TGTGCCCGGAGGGACAGGGGACAAGAGACCCAGTACTTC.

The chain recombines TRBV7-9 with TRBJ1-4, with 9 nucleotides matching TRBD1. The ends lost 5 bases at V and 7 bases at J; junction bases unmatched: 5. This CDR3 comprises 14 residues. Germline V lookup: CDR1 SEHNR, CDR2 FQNEAQ (reference sequence). CDR3 DNA: TGTGCCAGCAGCGACACAGGGGGCCGTGAAAAACTGTTTTTT. Protein product: CASSDTGGREKLFF.

The V and J genes are TRBV19 and TRBJ2-7; TRBD2 might be the D (6 bases). This CDR3 is 16 amino acids long. Germline-derived CDR1 and CDR2 are LNHDA and SQIVND (reference sequence). The V end was cut by 3 bases, the J end by 2 bases, with 17 bases between. The CDR3 spells CASSISGTLPPYEQYF. CDR3 sequence (DNA): TGTGCCAGTAGTATCTCGGGGACTCTGCCCCCCTACGAGCAGTACTTC.

Points on this clone: The junction and the germline gene differ at one end; a read error may be behind it. This chain joins TRBV7-7 and TRBJ2-7; 8 nucleotides align to TRBD1. The CDR3 is 15 residues long. Germline CDR1 SSHAT, CDR2 FNYEAQ (reference sequence). The CDR3 region is CASSLVAGGNYEQYF. The DNA for the CDR3 is TGTGCTAGCAGCTTAGTTGCAGGGGGCAATTACGAGCAGTACTTC.

The chain links TRBV30 to TRBJ2-7; 8 bases match TRBD2. Germline CDR1 reads GTSNPN; CDR2 reads SVGIG (reference sequence). After removal of 3 bases from V and 5 bases from J, the junction contained 6 bases not matched to a gene. This CDR3 region has 13 residues. For the CDR3, the DNA is TGTGCCTGGAGGGGTAGCGGGAACCACGAGCAGTACTTC. It specifies CAWRGSGNHEQYF.

This sequence joins TRBV4-1 and TRBJ2-6, with D tentatively TRBD2 (5 bases). V lost 5 bases and J lost 2, with 7 bases in between. The germline V gene encodes CDR1 MGHRA and CDR2 YSYEKL. CDR3 length: 14 amino acids. CDR3 amino acids: CASSVTTGANVLTF. The CDR3 nucleotides are TGCGCCAGCAGCGTGACTACTGGGGCCAACGTCCTGACTTTC.